This entry describes one T cell receptor beta chain. The CDR3 runs to 18 residues. The germline CDR1 and CDR2 sequences are SGHDN and FVKESK. V lost 4 bases to trimming and J lost 7 bases; unmatched junction nucleotides: 16. This entry is derived from a study of blood T cell repertoires in COVID-19. Study-wide context: COVID-19 samples collected from the United States, Italy and Spain covered acute and convalescent phases. PBMCs, B-cell-depleted T cells, or T cells provided the cDNA or gDNA that made up the material.

In the study's own analysis: Reference gene primer amplification in the assay estimated nucleated cell counts. The repertoire was sequenced with immunoSEQ multiplex PCR; TCRdb's copy has only in-frame clones and lacks some. V and J calls and clone size are those listed in that table; D and trimming were worked out from the DNA. The sample has approximately 390,000 clones, roughly 90% seen once. Sequenced material: peripheral blood. The V and J genes are TRBV14 and TRBJ2-3; 11 bases fit TRBD2. The receptor's source is a man between 18 and 35 years old with active or convalescent COVID-19. DNA of the CDR3: TGTGCCAGCAGCCGCTCAGGTAGCGGGAGGGCCCGGGGTTATACGCAGTATTTT. This gives the protein CASSRSGSGRARGYTQYF.